This record looks at one T cell receptor beta chain sequence and its context. The antigen remains undetermined. Assay used: immunoSEQ multiplex PCR; TCRdb lists only in-frame clones, some missing. The sample consists of about 35,000 clones, roughly four fifths of them appearing once. This sample is part of a study of STAT5B mutations in CD4+ large granular lymphocyte leukemia. Study-wide background: Among healthy controls, a particular HLA allele went with more CDR3 'QG' motifs. Study results and limitations: CD4-sorted patient repertoires seemed more clonal than healthy CD4+ repertoires. TRBV06-family usage was enriched in top patient clones (8/27) versus controls (2/35). Higher CD4+ than CD8+ T-LGLL clonality might reflect small sample size.

The CDR3 has 12 amino acids. V was trimmed by 5 bases and J by 2 bases, leaving 5 bases between them. CDR1 MNHNS and CDR2 SASEGT come from the germline V gene. Sequenced input: CD4+ T cells from blood buffy coats. This clonotype originated in a human donor in good health. This chain joins TRBV6-1 and TRBJ2-3; D is ambiguous. The CDR3 reads CASSTDTDTQYF. CDR3 DNA sequence: TGTGCCAGCAGTACCGACACAGATACGCAGTATTTT.